This T cell receptor beta chain was obtained from a study of blood T cell repertoires in COVID-19. Only in-frame clones appear in the TCRdb table, and some are missing; sequencing was by immunoSEQ multiplex PCR. The repertoire holds some 60,000 clones, with around four fifths as singletons. The CDR3 is 16 residues long. Trimming cost V 4 bases and J 7 bases, with 20 bases left between them. Germline-derived CDR1 and CDR2 are MNHNS and SASEGT. This clone was detected once. Sequencing input: peripheral blood. V and J are TRBV6-1 and TRBJ1-5; tentative D call: TRBD1 (6 bases). This clonotype was sampled from a woman over 75 with acute or convalescent COVID-19. The CDR3 region is CASSGPTREQGQPQHF. CDR3 DNA sequence: TGTGCCAGCAGTGGACCTACGAGGGAACAGGGCCAGCCCCAGCATTTT.